Included here is one T cell receptor (beta chain) sequence, with context. The V gene lost 3 bases and the J gene lost 3 bases, with 6 bases spanning the gap. Per the germline V gene, CDR1 is MRHNA and CDR2 is SNTAGT. This CDR3 has 13 residues. The record originates from a study of cytomegalovirus exposure and HLA in healthy donors. Some clones are missing from TCRdb's copy, which holds only in-frame ones; the method was immunoSEQ multiplex PCR. The sample shows tens of thousands of clones, roughly 93% of them seen only once. The V and J genes are TRBV6-4 and TRBJ1-5; a weak D match, TRBD1 (6 bases). The TCR was taken from a man aged 25 to 40 in good health and CMV-seronegative. What was sequenced was PBMCs. In DNA, the CDR3 is TGTGCCAGCAGTGAGGGGGCCAATCAGCCCCAGCATTTT. It is translated as CASSEGANQPQHF.